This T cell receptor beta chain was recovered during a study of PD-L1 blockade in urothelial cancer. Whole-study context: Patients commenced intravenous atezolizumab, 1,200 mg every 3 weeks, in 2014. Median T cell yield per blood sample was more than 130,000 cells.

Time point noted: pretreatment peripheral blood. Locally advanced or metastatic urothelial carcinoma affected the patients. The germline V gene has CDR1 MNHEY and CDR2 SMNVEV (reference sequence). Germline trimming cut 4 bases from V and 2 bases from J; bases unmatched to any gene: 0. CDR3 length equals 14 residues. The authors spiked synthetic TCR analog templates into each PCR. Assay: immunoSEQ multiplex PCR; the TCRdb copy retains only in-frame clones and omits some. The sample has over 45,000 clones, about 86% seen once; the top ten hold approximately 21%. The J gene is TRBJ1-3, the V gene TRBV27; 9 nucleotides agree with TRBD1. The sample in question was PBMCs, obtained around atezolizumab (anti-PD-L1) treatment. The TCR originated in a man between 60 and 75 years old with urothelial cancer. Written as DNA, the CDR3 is TGTGCCAGCAGTTACAGGGGGCCTGGAAACACCATATATTTT. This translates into CASSYRGPGNTIYF.